This TCR beta chain originates from a study of blood T cells in healthy people across ages. Study-level points and caveats: Both higher diversity and more naive CD4+ cells marked long-lived donors when set against aged donors. As naive T cell percentage varied, TCR beta diversity correlated strongly with it.

Roughly 10 milliliters of peripheral blood were drawn from each donor. Trimming shortened V by 2 bases and J by 6 bases, and 13 bases separated the two germline ends. This CDR3 spans 14 amino acids. From germline, CDR1 is MNHEY and CDR2 SMNVEV (reference sequence). This clonotype turned up a few times. No antigen is known for it. A second PCR of 7 to 11 cycles used a sample-barcoded 5' primer and a J-beta primer mix. The authors tagged each cDNA molecule using a template-switch adaptor with 12 random nucleotides. One entry per CDR3 protein results from TCRdb running MiXCR on the 5' RACE reads. The table includes some 790,000 distinct CDR3 sequences, around 28% detected once.

The sequenced sample consisted of blood. The chain carries TRBV27 and TRBJ1-1, with D uncertain. This clonotype originated in a woman older than 75 in good health. The CDR3 region is CASSLKPMVAEAFF. Written as DNA, the CDR3 is TGTGCCAGCAGTTTAAAACCTATGGTCGCTGAAGCTTTCTTT.